The present entry profiles one T cell receptor beta chain with its context. The source of the sample is a study of shared clonotypes between healthy human individuals. Clones were sequenced by immunoSEQ multiplex PCR, and TCRdb holds only the in-frame ones, with some missing. The data show 2 million to 3 million clones, with around nine tenths seen just once and about 0.13% held by the top ten. None of the donors, who were healthy HIV-negative adults, had recently had acute infections or vaccinations. Germline V gene sequence: CDR1 MGHDK, CDR2 SYGVNS. V shed 7 bases, J shed 4 bases, and the junction held 9 bases outside the gene matches. The CDR3 contains 15 residues.

The V call is TRBV25-1, the J call TRBJ2-1, with 8 nucleotides matching TRBD1. The TCR originated in a man between 18 and 29 years old in good health. Material for sequencing was naive CD4+ T cells sorted from blood. Regarding subset: CD45RA+ positively selected. CDR3 loop: CASTPRTGSYNEQFF. DNA for the CDR3: TGTGCCAGCACCCCCCGGACAGGGAGTTACAATGAGCAGTTCTTC.